This T cell receptor (beta chain) comes out of a study of PD-1 blockade in classical Hodgkin lymphoma. TCRdb's copy holds only in-frame clones and misses some; the assay was immunoSEQ multiplex PCR. The repertoire holds 31,000 or so clones, with about 81% as singletons. Time point meaning: cycle 4 day 1 (C4D1), after around six weeks of nivolumab. There was relapse after autologous stem cell transplantation in every patient, and there was variation in brentuximab vedotin exposure. Magnetic depletion of unwanted cells isolated CD4+ T cells from thawed PBMCs. The V gene's germline CDR1 is SGHDN and CDR2 FVKESK. This CDR3 region has 17 residues. V lost 4 bases and J 0 bases, leaving 16 bases between the germline ends.

This TCR came from a human donor with classical Hodgkin lymphoma. The starting material was CD4+ T cells from blood, obtained before the fourth cycle of nivolumab. This rearrangement joins TRBV14 to TRBJ2-1, with TRBD2 as a possible D gene (5 bases). The CDR3 DNA sequence: TGTGCCAGCAGCCCCCTTACCGGGGTGAGCTCCTACAATGAGCAGTTCTTC. Its translation: CASSPLTGVSSYNEQFF.